This T cell receptor (beta chain) was obtained from a study of Ad26.COV2.S vaccination and SARS-CoV-2 variants. Method: immunoSEQ multiplex PCR; TCRdb's copy keeps in-frame clones and lacks some. The table lists some 190,000 clones, around 85% of them singletons. Comment on this clone: What it binds is unknown.

Study observations and caveats: Responses of T cells in total may have been underestimated by the TCR breadth and depth analyses. Responses of spike-specific T cells (both CD8+ and CD4+) reportedly showed substantial breadth after vaccination.

Sequenced material: peripheral blood, taken after recovery from COVID-19. The clonotype originates from a human donor who had recovered from COVID-19.

CDR3 residues: CASSFQGGSPTDTQYF. CDR3 in DNA: TGTGCCAGCAGCTTTCAGGGAGGATCCCCCACAGATACGCAGTATTTT. J is TRBJ2-3 and V is TRBV7-3; D may be TRBD2 (6 bases). The CDR3 has 16 amino acids. Germline CDR1 SGHTA, CDR2 FQGTGA. The ends were cut back, 3 bases at V and 2 bases at J, with 15 bases in the middle. Full variable domain (missing parts from reference TRBV7-3 and TRBJ2-3): GAGVSQTPSNKVTEKGKYVELRCDPISGHTALYWYRQSLGQGPEFLIYFQGTGAADDSGLPNDRFFAVRPEGSVSTLKIQRTERGDSAVYLCASSFQGGSPTDTQYFGPGTRLTVL.